This T cell receptor beta chain was sequenced for a study of T cell repertoires in breast cancer. Study overall: Samples were breast cancer tumors, lymph nodes and blood from patients, and control blood.

About this clonotype itself: Its antigen is undetermined.

Study outcomes and limitations: Eight TRBV7 primers may have caused mispriming bias toward TRBV7 in shared TCRs. Possibly tumor-specific: roughly 18 TCR pairs in seven or more tumors, rare in control blood. TCR overlap with tumor was roughly 8% in involved nodes and around 2.2% in tumor-free nodes.

Blocking oligonucleotides added to a second nested PCR suppressed unpaired genes. TCRdb reprocessed the emulsion pairing reads with MiXCR, giving one entry per CDR3 protein. Found here are roughly 40,000 distinct CDR3 sequences, about 48% of them singletons; the top ten hold less than 70%. Paired alpha-beta TCRs of CD8+ T cells were analyzed by expanded emulsion RT-PCR. V gave up 4 bases and J gave up 3 bases, with 10 bases separating them. Germline assignment: CDR1 DFQATT and CDR2 SNEGSKA (reference sequence). This CDR3 contains 12 residues. J is TRBJ2-7 and V is TRBV20-1, with D unresolved. The clonotype originates from a pool of human donors with breast cancer or a healthy control (not recorded which). Sequencing input: CD8+ T cells. The CDR3 coding sequence is TGCAGTGCTATTCGTGAGTTCTACGAGCAGTACTTC. Its protein is CSAIREFYEQYF.